Sequencing of this T cell receptor (beta chain) was carried out in a study of PD-L1 blockade in urothelial cancer. Clones were sequenced by immunoSEQ multiplex PCR, and TCRdb holds only the in-frame ones, with some missing. This sample has about 88,000 clones; approximately 91% occur once, and the top ten carry over 8.5%. The V end was cut by 2 bases, the J end by 4 bases, with 13 bases between. CDR1 and CDR2 from the germline V gene are SGHDT and YYEEEE. The CDR3 is made up of 14 amino acids. This sequence was found in a man aged 55 to 70 with urothelial cancer. The input for sequencing was PBMCs, taken around atezolizumab (anti-PD-L1) treatment. J is TRBJ2-7 and V is TRBV5-6; a possible D gene is TRBD1 (6 bases). DNA of the CDR3: TGTGCCAGCAGCTTTGGACAGCAAACTTACGAGCAGTACTTC. Translating it yields CASSFGQQTYEQYF.